One and the same sample provided the 5 T cell receptor beta chains below, sequenced in a study of T cells in localized non-small cell lung cancer. Measured with immunoSEQ multiplex PCR; TCRdb has only the in-frame clones, and not every one. The table shows 53,000 or so clones, with approximately 91% occurring only once. Material: peripheral blood, obtained before any cancer treatment. The receptors shown here come from a man aged 35-69 years with stage I lung adenocarcinoma.

V is TRBV19 and J is TRBJ1-5; TRBD1 matches at 12 bases. V lost 2 bases and J lost 7; bases outside the gene matches: 6. Germline values: CDR1 LNHDA, CDR2 SQIVND (reference sequence). The CDR3 consists of 16 residues. The CDR3 protein is CASSIPGTGGHQPQHF. The CDR3 DNA reads TGTGCCAGTAGTATACCCGGGACAGGGGGCCACCAGCCCCAGCATTTT.

The V call is TRBV7-3, the J call TRBJ2-1; 9 bases map to TRBD2. Germline V gives CDR1 SGHTA, CDR2 FQGTGA. Trimming removed 4 bases from V and 7 bases from J; junction bases left unmatched: 8. CDR3 length: 15 residues. Here the CDR3 reads CASSSRASGMNEQFF. The CDR3 bases are TGTGCCAGCAGCTCCCGGGCTAGCGGGATGAATGAGCAGTTCTTC.

The chain combines TRBV6-5 with TRBJ1-4; D ambiguous. The length of the CDR3 is 15 residues. Germline CDR1 and CDR2: MNHEY and SVGAGI. V was clipped by 0 bases and J by 5 bases, with 10 bases between them. The CDR3 protein is CASSYSSSGNEKLFF. As DNA, the CDR3 is TGTGCCAGCAGTTACTCGTCATCGGGGAATGAAAAACTGTTTTTT.

The chain uses TRBV7-9 and TRBJ2-7; D is unresolved. The CDR3 consists of 13 residues. Trimming removed 5 bases at V and 4 bases at J, with 12 bases between. Germline lookup yields CDR1 SEHNR and CDR2 FQNEAQ (reference sequence). The CDR3: CASSISFVYEQYF. CDR3 in DNA: TGTGCCAGCAGCATATCCTTTGTTTACGAGCAGTACTTC.

The V call is TRBV19, the J call TRBJ1-2; 12 nucleotides line up with TRBD1. This CDR3 contains 14 residues. The trim removed 3 bases at V and 8 bases at J, leaving 4 bases unmatched. From germline, CDR1 is LNHDA and CDR2 SQIVND (reference sequence). The CDR3 DNA reads as TGTGCCAGTAGTATGGGACAGGGGGCAAGCGGCTACACCTTC. Protein product: CASSMGQGASGYTF.